This is a list of T cell receptor beta chains from one sample in a study of OX40 agonist ivuxolimab in advanced cancers. Sequencing used immunoSEQ multiplex PCR; TCRdb keeps in-frame clones, though not all of them. The repertoire consists of 55,000 to 65,000 clones, with approximately 90% occurring once and the leading ten covering under 2.5%. Sequenced material: CD4+ or CD8+ T cells sorted from blood, taken in a trial of the OX40 agonist ivuxolimab. Every receptor here comes from an adult with an advanced solid tumor such as melanoma, head and neck, liver or kidney cancer. Each CDR3 is given without its conserved first and last residue. Fields, in order: V gene, CDR3 protein.

V gene: TRBV10-3
CDR3 protein: AIRSGTGLAGHTGELF

V gene: TRBV2
CDR3 protein: ATADSNSNQPQH

V gene: TRBV27
CDR3 protein: ASSRGVASTGELF

V gene: TRBV5-1
CDR3 protein: ASSLEGIVNQPQH

V gene: TRBV7-2
CDR3 protein: ASSWGLAGAYEQY

V gene: TRBV28
CDR3 protein: ASSLNALGQGYEQY

V gene: TRBV29-1
CDR3 protein: SVLDPRQATNGYT

V gene: TRBV28
CDR3 protein: ASSAQQGAGGNTIY

V gene: TRBV25-1
CDR3 protein: ASSVAGSTDTQY

V gene: TRBV28
CDR3 protein: ASLTVSGANVLT

V gene: TRBV4-1
CDR3 protein: ASSQDLPSGGGETQY

V gene: TRBV18
CDR3 protein: ASSPVDSNEQF

V gene: TRBV7-9
CDR3 protein: ASSLDYTGRTQETQY

V gene: TRBV14
CDR3 protein: ASSQDSGIQY

V gene: TRBV11-1
CDR3 protein: ASSLKAPGANSYEQY

V gene: TRBV7-6
CDR3 protein: ASSLNEKLF

V gene: TRBV18
CDR3 protein: ASSPPIWAGGGEQY

V gene: TRBV7-9
CDR3 protein: ASSTSGGGVTNEKLF

V gene: TRBV19
CDR3 protein: ASSIVRGEPQH

V gene: TRBV7-2
CDR3 protein: ASSLRREGYNEQF

V gene: TRBV7-2
CDR3 protein: ASSQQIPGLAGLTDTQY

V gene: TRBV15
CDR3 protein: ATSRGLGAREKLF

V gene: TRBV19
CDR3 protein: ASRKNGAGVYEQY

V gene: TRBV5-5
CDR3 protein: ASSLEGQSIGNQPQH

V gene: TRBV5-1
CDR3 protein: ASSLRPGLAGLVDTQY

V gene: TRBV6-1
CDR3 protein: ASGDRGNTEAF

V gene: TRBV6-1
CDR3 protein: ASSEGAQGDGYT

V gene: TRBV7-9
CDR3 protein: ASSLQAPNSPLH

V gene: TRBV6-5
CDR3 protein: ASSYSGGSGNTIY

V gene: TRBV6-1
CDR3 protein: ASSGQSSYEQY

V gene: TRBV5-6
CDR3 protein: ASSSIPRGLAGGSQY

V gene: TRBV10-2
CDR3 protein: ASRRQDSYEQY

V gene: TRBV2
CDR3 protein: ASTQRPLKGSTEAF

V gene: TRBV5-1
CDR3 protein: ASSLGPVGNQPQH

V gene: TRBV5-6
CDR3 protein: ASSSPGGVTSPLH

V gene: TRBV30
CDR3 protein: AFFRDRPYEQY

V gene: TRBV4-3
CDR3 protein: ASSPRTEATGELF

V gene: TRBV29-1
CDR3 protein: SVDEVTGGGYGYT

V gene: TRBV7-8
CDR3 protein: ASSLSWRGRLGNTIY

V gene: TRBV5-8
CDR3 protein: ASSLAQDTDTQY

V gene: TRBV5-1
CDR3 protein: ASSLSASNSPLH

V gene: TRBV5-1
CDR3 protein: ASSVENRGPYEQY

V gene: TRBV4-2
CDR3 protein: ASSQSDGGSSYEQY

V gene: TRBV6-5
CDR3 protein: ASSYSRGTEAF